This section outlines one TCR beta chain sequence together with its context. The record originates from a study of shared T cell receptors in the human thymus. The protocol was immunoSEQ multiplex PCR, while the TCRdb copy is restricted to in-frame clones and leaves out a portion. The sample comprises approximately 490,000 clones, approximately 80% of which are singletons, and less than 0.015% rests with the top ten. The CDR3 is 18 residues long. Germline V gene lookup returns CDR1 LGHNA and CDR2 YNFKEQ. The sample was also linked to a second study, of human thymus T cells. From that paper: The study used thymus tissue resected during corrective heart surgery. V and J genes seemed to be used with bias in thymic and blood repertoires.

The receptor was derived from a boy under three years old with a congenital heart defect. The J gene is TRBJ2-5, the V gene TRBV4-2, with 7 bases identical to TRBD2. The DNA matches TRBJ2-7 better at its end, which makes the J call doubtful. The sample was thymocytes. The CDR3 spells CASSQVGGELSLSYEQYF. The CDR3 DNA reads TGTGCCAGCAGCCAAGTGGGGGGGGAACTCTCCCTCTCCTACGAGCAGTACTTC.